A selection of T cell receptor beta chains follows, all from one sample in a study of T cells in Graves' hyperthyroidism and ophthalmopathy. MiXCR was run by TCRdb on the multiplex PCR reads, yielding one entry per CDR3 protein. This table holds hundreds of thousands of distinct CDR3 sequences, about 14% found once. Sequenced: blood. Receptor source: a man younger than 35 with Graves' ophthalmopathy. The CDR3 runs from the conserved cysteine through the conserved F or W. A D gene is named only where the DNA matches it firmly. A row's size may be missing; if present it is once, few, many or a size class.

j_call clone_size d_call v_call cdr3_nt cdr3_aa
TRBJ2-7 few NA TRBV29-1 TGCAGCGTTGAAGTGAGTTACGAGCAGTACTTC CSVEVSYEQYF
TRBJ2-3 many NA TRBV18 TGTGCCAGCTCACCTGGGGACTGGCGCACAGATACGCAGTATTTT CASSPGDWRTDTQYF
TRBJ2-3 NA TRBD2 TRBV28 TGTGCCAGCAGTTTAGACCCAGCGGGAGTCCCAGATACGCAGTATTTT CASSLDPAGVPDTQYF
TRBJ2-3 many TRBD2 TRBV20-1 TGCAGTGCCGCTGGGACTAGTGGCACAGATACGCAGTATTTT CSAAGTSGTDTQYF
TRBJ1-1 NA TRBD1 TRBV27 TGTGCCAGCAGCCGGGACAGGGGGTTTGAAGCTTTCTTT CASSRDRGFEAFF
TRBJ2-1 NA TRBD2 TRBV9 TGTGCCAGCAGCTCCCTGGGGGGGTCTTACAATGAGCAGTTCTTC CASSSLGGSYNEQFF
TRBJ1-2 NA NA TRBV20-1 TGCAGTGCTAGTACCGGAGGGGAGCGAATTAGCTACACCTTC CSASTGGERISYTF
TRBJ1-5 many TRBD1 TRBV20-1 TGCAGTGCACCAGAGGGGGCTCAGCCCCAGCATTTT CSAPEGAQPQHF
TRBJ1-5 many NA TRBV30 TGTGCCTGGAGTGTACCGATATCGGATCAGCCCCAGCATTTT CAWSVPISDQPQHF
TRBJ1-1 few NA TRBV4-2 TGTGCCAGCAGCCAAGATCCTTCGAGCACTGAAGCTTTCTTT CASSQDPSSTEAFF